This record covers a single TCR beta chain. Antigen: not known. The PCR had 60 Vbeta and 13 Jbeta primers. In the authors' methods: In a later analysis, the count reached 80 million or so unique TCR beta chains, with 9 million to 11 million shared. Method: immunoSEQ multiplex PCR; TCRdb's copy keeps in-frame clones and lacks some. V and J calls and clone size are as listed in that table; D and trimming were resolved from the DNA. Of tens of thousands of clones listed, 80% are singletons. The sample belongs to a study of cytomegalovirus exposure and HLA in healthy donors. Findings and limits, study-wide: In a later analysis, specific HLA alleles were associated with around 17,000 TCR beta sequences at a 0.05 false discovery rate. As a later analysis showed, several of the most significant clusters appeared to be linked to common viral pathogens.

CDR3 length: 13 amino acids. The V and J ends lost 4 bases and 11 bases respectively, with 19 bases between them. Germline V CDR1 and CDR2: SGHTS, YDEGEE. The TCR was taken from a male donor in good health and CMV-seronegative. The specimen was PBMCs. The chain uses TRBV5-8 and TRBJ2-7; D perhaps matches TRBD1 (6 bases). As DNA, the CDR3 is TGTGCCAGCAGCCCCAGGGGCGGCAGGGGAGAGTACTTC. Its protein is CASSPRGGRGEYF.